The 28 T cell receptor beta chains below come from one sample, sequenced in a study of blood T cells in healthy people across ages (dated by TCRdb to between 2014 and 2016). Library creation used 5' RACE. The reads were generated on an Illumina HiSeq 2500. A second PCR of roughly 7 to 11 cycles was performed with a sample-barcoded 5' primer and a J-beta primer mix. TCRdb took the public reads, trimmed them with fastp at Q25, ran MiXCR for clone calling and kept in-frame beta chains. Rows are combined by CDR3 protein, so each entry shows the most common genes and DNA. A total of roughly 790,000 distinct CDR3 sequences appear in this sample, approximately 39% of them only once. The ten largest clones add up to around a fifth of the sample. Material for sequencing was blood. These receptor sequences come from a woman aged 55-69 years in good health.

This clonotype was seen a few times. This chain uses TRBV6-5 with TRBJ1-3, with D possibly matching TRBD1 (6 bases). The CDR3 runs 16 residues. With 7 bases removed from V and 3 bases from J, the gap between germline ends came to 19 bases. Germline V CDR1 and CDR2: MNHEY, SVGAGI. The CDR3 here is CASTQDMQGIGNTIYF. The CDR3, as DNA: TGTGCCAGCACCCAAGACATGCAGGGGATTGGAAACACCATATATTTT.

The chain is built from TRBV27 and TRBJ2-7, with D unclear. The CDR3 loop spans 13 amino acids. The V gene lost 3 bases and the J gene lost 7 bases, with 13 bases spanning the gap. Germline assignment: CDR1 MNHEY and CDR2 SMNVEV (reference sequence). CDR3 in DNA: TGTGCCAGCAGTTTCCTACTGGTTAATGAGCAGTACTTC. Translation gives CASSFLLVNEQYF.

This clonotype was recorded only once. Possible read error: a much larger clone is one base away. The chain uses TRBV5-1 and TRBJ2-7, with D maybe TRBD2 (5 bases). CDR3 length: 14 residues. The germline V gene has CDR1 SGHRS and CDR2 YFSETQ. The CDR3 loop reads CTSSPGGSRDEQYF. CDR3 nucleotide sequence: TGCACCAGCAGCCCCGGAGGATCACGAGACGAGCAGTACTTC.

This clonotype has a handful of counts. The V call is TRBV20-1, the J call TRBJ2-3; a weak D match, TRBD2 (6 bases). V was clipped by 3 bases and J by 5 bases, with 12 bases between them. The CDR3 is made up of 13 amino acids. Germline V CDR1 and CDR2: DFQATT, SNEGSKA (reference sequence). The CDR3 bases are TGCAGTGCTAGCTCGGGAGCGGGAGATACGCAGTATTTT. Protein sequence: CSASSGAGDTQYF.

In this sample, this clonotype turned up a few times. This chain joins TRBV5-1 and TRBJ2-5; 7 bases are a match to TRBD1. J lost 2 bases, V lost 2 bases, and 6 bases had no gene match. The CDR3 loop spans 15 amino acids. CDR1 is SGHRS and CDR2 is YFSETQ in the germline V gene. CDR3 sequence reads: CASSFRGTAQETQYF. The CDR3 DNA reads as TGCGCCAGCAGCTTTCGTGGGACAGCACAAGAGACCCAGTACTTC.

The sample holds a few counts of this clonotype. The rearrangement uses TRBV12-3 or TRBV12-4 and TRBJ2-5, with 9 bases fitting TRBD2. V lost 6 bases to trimming and J lost 4 bases; unmatched junction nucleotides: 12. The CDR3 extends over 16 amino acids. The CDR3 bases are TGTGCCAGCAGCCCTAACGCGGGAGGGCCCTCAGAGACCCAGTACTTC. Amino acids: CASSPNAGGPSETQYF.

This clonotype has just a few counts. The J gene is TRBJ1-5, the V gene TRBV7-3; tentatively, D is TRBD1 (6 bases). Trimming shortened V by 0 bases and J by 7 bases, and 10 bases separated the two germline ends. This CDR3 is 14 amino acids long. Per the germline V gene, CDR1 is SGHTA and CDR2 is FQGTGA. The CDR3 coding sequence is TGTGCCAGCAGCTTAACCAGGGGAGGACAGCCCCAGCATTTT. Translation gives CASSLTRGGQPQHF.

This clonotype has at least ten counts. This chain uses TRBV6-2 or TRBV6-3 with TRBJ2-1; D possibly corresponds to TRBD2 (5 bases). Trimming cost V 10 bases and J 4 bases, with 8 bases left between them. This CDR3 contains 11 residues. Per the germline V gene, CDR1 is MNHEY and CDR2 is SVGEGT. The chain's CDR3 is CATGLYNEQFF. DNA of the CDR3: TGTGCCACCGGACTGTACAATGAGCAGTTCTTC.

This clonotype turned up a few times. CDR3 loop: CASRETGVEWTEAFF. The CDR3 DNA sequence: TGTGCCAGCAGGGAAACAGGGGTAGAGTGGACTGAAGCTTTCTTT. The V gene is TRBV25-1, the J gene TRBJ1-1, with 7 bases that match TRBD1. V shed 6 bases and J 5 bases; nucleotides not matched to a gene: 12. The CDR3 has 15 amino acids. The germline V gene encodes CDR1 MGHDK and CDR2 SYGVNS.

V gene TRBV6-2 or TRBV6-3 combines with J gene TRBJ2-5; 7 bases match TRBD1. With V trimmed by 8 bases and J by 11 bases, 11 bases remained unmatched. This CDR3 has 12 amino acids. Germline V gene lookup returns CDR1 MNHEY and CDR2 SVGEGT. For the CDR3, the DNA is TGTGCCAGCGACACAGGGGTGGGGGAGCAGTACTTC. This translates into CASDTGVGEQYF.

The J gene is TRBJ1-2, the V gene TRBV7-2; 11 nucleotides agree with TRBD1. The CDR3 sequence is 13 residues long. CDR1 is SGHTA, CDR2 FQGNSA, per germline. V lost 4 bases and J lost 7; bases outside the gene matches: 2. In DNA form, the CDR3 reads TGTGCCAGCAGCTCGGGACAGGGGGTTGGCTACACCTTC. Residues: CASSSGQGVGYTF.

In this sample, this clonotype turned up many times. This chain links TRBV6-5 with TRBJ2-1; D unresolved. Germline V gene lookup returns CDR1 MNHEY and CDR2 SVGAGI. Trimming cost V 1 base and J 5 bases, with 12 bases left between them. The CDR3 has 15 amino acids. As DNA, the CDR3 is TGTGCCAGCAGTTACTTCTCGGGCGAACACAATGAGCAGTTCTTC. Its translation is CASSYFSGEHNEQFF.

This clonotype occurred once. The genes are TRBV3-1 and TRBJ2-5; D possibly corresponds to TRBD1 (6 bases). Germline loops: CDR1 LGHDT, CDR2 YNNKEL (reference sequence). CDR3 length: 15 residues. Trimming took off 3 bases at V and 4 bases at J, with 15 bases between the two ends. CDR3 in DNA: TGTGCCAGCAGCCACGGACAGCTGTTAGGAGAGACCCAGTACTTC. Protein sequence: CASSHGQLLGETQYF.

This clonotype has more than one count but fewer than ten. The gene calls are TRBV2 and TRBJ2-7; D may be TRBD1 (5 bases). V lost 9 bases and J 2 bases, leaving 8 bases between the germline ends. The CDR3 runs to 11 residues. Germline values: CDR1 SNHLY, CDR2 FYNNEI. The CDR3 DNA follows: TGTGCCAGTCAGGGTGCCTACGAGCAGTACTTC. Translated: CASQGAYEQYF.

The chain has TRBV5-1 and TRBJ2-5, with 10 bases matching TRBD2. V gave up 0 bases and J gave up 5 bases; unmatched junction bases: 7. Germline V gene sequence: CDR1 SGHRS, CDR2 YFSETQ. This CDR3 is 16 amino acids long. The CDR3 coding sequence is TGCGCCAGCAGCTTGGCCGGCACTAGCGGGGCGGAGACCCAGTACTTC. It encodes CASSLAGTSGAETQYF.

This chain uses TRBV20-1 with TRBJ2-3, with TRBD2 matching 12 bases. Germline-derived CDR1 and CDR2 are DFQATT and SNEGSKA (reference sequence). After removal of 7 bases from V and 5 bases from J, the junction contained 13 bases not matched to a gene. The CDR3 is made up of 16 amino acids. Here the CDR3 DNA reads TGCAGTGTTGCGGAGGCTAGCGGGGGGGCGGGAGATACGCAGTATTTT. This translates into CSVAEASGGAGDTQYF.

Comments on this clonotype: One end of the junction fails to match germline, which may point to a read error. The rearrangement uses TRBV20-1 and TRBJ2-1; D remains ambiguous. Germline values: CDR1 DFQATT, CDR2 SNEGSKA (reference sequence). The length of the CDR3 is 12 residues. The DNA of the CDR3 is TGTAGTGCTAGGTTGGCGATCAATGAGCAGTTCTTC. It yields the protein CSARLAINEQFF.

This clonotype was picked up a small number of times. The chain couples TRBV6-5 to TRBJ2-3, with TRBD1 as a possible D gene (5 bases). V was pared by 6 bases and J by 4 bases, with 20 bases between. This CDR3 contains 16 residues. Germline V CDR1 and CDR2: MNHEY, SVGAGI. The CDR3, as DNA: TGTGCCAGCAGCCACCGGGTGGGGCGCCCCGCAGATACGCAGTATTTT. It codes for CASSHRVGRPADTQYF.

This clonotype was counted many times. The chain couples TRBV21-1 to TRBJ2-3; the table's D call of TRBD1 was not tested on the DNA. TRBV21-1 constitutes a pseudogene. The CDR3 is made up of 17 amino acids. CDR3 region: CASSSRTTGCRTDTQYF. CDR3 in DNA: TGTGCCAGCAGCAGTAGAACGACAGGCTGTAGGACAGATACGCAGTATTTT.

The CDR3 protein is CSVKAPNGETQYF. The CDR3 DNA sequence: TGCAGTGTCAAGGCCCCGAACGGGGAGACCCAGTACTTC. The rearrangement links TRBV20-1 to TRBJ2-5; D remains ambiguous. Germline CDR1 reads DFQATT; CDR2 reads SNEGSKA (reference sequence). With 7 bases removed from V and 5 bases from J, the gap between germline ends came to 17 bases. This CDR3 is built from 13 residues.

A word on this clonotype: One junction end does not reproduce the germline sequence, and a read error may be involved. This chain uses TRBV27 with TRBJ2-5; D may be TRBD2 (5 bases). Germline assignment: CDR1 MNHEY and CDR2 SMNVEV (reference sequence). The length of the CDR3 is 10 residues. This CDR3 reads CTSGTNEQYF. The CDR3 DNA sequence: TGTACCAGCGGCACGAATGAGCAGTACTTC.

CDR3 DNA sequence: TGTGCCAGCGGTGAGACAGCCAAAGAGACCCAGTACTTC. This encodes CASGETAKETQYF. This chain uses TRBV6-2 or TRBV6-3 with TRBJ2-5, with D possibly TRBD1 on 5 matching bases. The CDR3 sequence is 13 residues long. V was trimmed by 8 bases and J by 3 bases, leaving 13 bases between them. Germline CDR1 reads MNHEY; CDR2 reads SVGEGT.

J is TRBJ1-5 and V is TRBV7-2; D call uncertain. The CDR3 sequence is 12 residues long. The germline V and J ends were trimmed by 5 bases and 3 bases, with 5 bases remaining between them. Germline CDR1 SGHTA, CDR2 FQGNSA. The CDR3 DNA sequence: TGTGCCAGCAGCCGCCACAATCAGCCCCAGCATTTT. It translates to CASSRHNQPQHF.

This clonotype came up a few times. V gene TRBV4-3 combines with J gene TRBJ2-5; TRBD1 might be the D (6 bases). There are 15 residues in the CDR3. The V gene lost 4 bases and the J gene lost 4 bases, with 16 bases spanning the gap. Germline V gene data show CDR1 as LGHNA and CDR2 as YSLEER. The CDR3 reads CASSLHRVGVETQYF. Here the CDR3 DNA reads TGCGCCAGCAGCCTCCACAGGGTAGGAGTAGAGACCCAGTACTTC.

The genes are TRBV29-1 and TRBJ2-1, with D tentatively TRBD1 (6 bases). The ends were cut back, 5 bases at V and 8 bases at J, with 16 bases in the middle. The CDR3 has 13 residues. The V gene's germline CDR1 is SQVTM and CDR2 ANQGSEA. The CDR3 sequence is CSVTGTPGYEQFF. The CDR3 nucleotides read TGCAGCGTTACAGGGACCCCGGGGTATGAGCAGTTCTTC.

This clonotype was recorded many times. The V call is TRBV12-3 or TRBV12-4, the J call TRBJ2-1; 8 nucleotides line up with TRBD2. CDR3 size: 13 residues. The J segment lost 7 bases and the V segment lost 5 bases, leaving 4 bases of the junction unmatched. This CDR3 reads CASSGLAGNEQFF. In nucleotides, the CDR3 is TGTGCCAGCAGTGGACTAGCAGGGAATGAGCAGTTCTTC.

The chain is built from TRBV6-1 and TRBJ2-3; no reliable D call. The CDR3 spans 13 residues. Looked up from germline, CDR1 is MNHNS and CDR2 is SASEGT. Trimming stripped 6 bases from V and 3 bases from J, with 10 bases between. CDR3 protein: CASSPHQTDTQYF. The CDR3 nucleotides are TGTGCCAGCAGCCCCCACCAGACAGATACGCAGTATTTT.

This chain connects TRBV7-8 to TRBJ1-4; D ambiguous. The CDR3 sequence is 17 residues long. Germline lookup yields CDR1 SGHVS and CDR2 FQNEAQ. V lost 2 bases, J lost 6 bases, and 19 bases lay in between. DNA for the CDR3: TGTGCCAGCAGCTTACCGAGGAACGGGATGGAGGATGAAAAACTGTTTTTT. Its translation: CASSLPRNGMEDEKLFF.